The 30 T cell receptor beta chains below were found in one sample sequenced in a study of blood T cell repertoires in COVID-19. Assay used: immunoSEQ multiplex PCR; TCRdb lists only in-frame clones, some missing. The repertoire includes 400,000 to 550,000 clones, roughly 87% of them detected once, and approximately 2% sits in the top ten. Sequenced: PBMCs or T cells enriched from blood (not recorded which). The source is a woman younger than 30 with acute COVID-19.

V usage is TRBV6-5 and J usage is TRBJ1-2; TRBD1 matches 8 bases. Trimming at V came to 5 bases and at J to 0 bases, leaving 5 bases not matched to a gene. The germline V gene encodes CDR1 MNHEY and CDR2 SVGAGI. The CDR3 is made up of 15 amino acids. This CDR3 is CASSKTTGANYGYTF. The DNA of the CDR3 is TGTGCCAGCAGTAAAACGACAGGGGCTAACTATGGCTACACCTTC.

The V gene is TRBV5-1, the J gene TRBJ1-2; TRBD1 matches 8 bases. Unmatched junction bases numbered 5, after V lost 0 bases and J lost 7 bases. Germline V gives CDR1 SGHRS, CDR2 YFSETQ. The CDR3 runs to 14 residues. The CDR3 bases are TGCGCCAGCAGCTTGGAGGCAGGGGGCGCTGGCTACACCTTC. It specifies CASSLEAGGAGYTF.

As for this clone: Other DNA sequences of this sample code for an identical CDR3. The rearrangement links TRBV6-5 to TRBJ2-7; 7 nucleotides agree with TRBD1. Trimming removed 4 bases from V and 4 bases from J; junction bases left unmatched: 1. This CDR3 has 12 residues. Germline CDR1 is MNHEY and CDR2 is SVGAGI. DNA for the CDR3: TGTGCCAGCAGTTCGACAGGGTACGAGCAGTACTTC. Protein sequence: CASSSTGYEQYF.

This clone was found once. The chain carries TRBV7-2 and TRBJ2-6; D call uncertain. This CDR3 contains 14 residues. V lost 1 base to trimming and J lost 2 bases, with 3 bases between them. Germline V gives CDR1 SGHTA, CDR2 FQGNSA. The CDR3 reads CASSLVTGANVLTF. As DNA, the CDR3 is TGTGCCAGCAGCTTAGTAACTGGGGCCAACGTCCTGACTTTC. Filled out from reference TRBV7-2 and TRBJ2-6, the complete variable domain reads GAGVSQSPSNKVTEKGKDVELRCDPISGHTALYWYRQSLGQGLEFLIYFQGNSAPDKSGLPSDRFSAERTGGSVSTLTIQRTQQEDSAVYLCASSLVTGANVLTFGAGSRLTVL.

The V and J genes are TRBV6-1 and TRBJ2-5; 11 nucleotides line up with TRBD2. The germline V gene has CDR1 MNHNS and CDR2 SASEGT. This CDR3 spans 18 amino acids. V trimming: 0 bases; J trimming: 2 bases; junction bases outside the gene matches: 8. CDR3 loop: CASSEAPQTSGTQETQYF. The CDR3 DNA sequence: TGTGCCAGCAGTGAAGCACCCCAGACTAGCGGGACTCAAGAGACCCAGTACTTC.

The chain employs TRBV18 and TRBJ2-7; D is perhaps TRBD1 (6 bases). V was cut by 3 bases and J by 2 bases, with 14 bases left in between. The V gene's germline CDR1 is KGHSH and CDR2 LQKENI. CDR3 length: 15 residues. The CDR3 DNA reads TGTGCCAGCTCACCCGCCGATGACAGGACCTACGAGCAGTACTTC. This codes for CASSPADDRTYEQYF.

V usage is TRBV6-5 and J usage is TRBJ1-6; perhaps TRBD1 as D (6 bases). The CDR3 length is 14 residues. Trimming pared 5 bases from V and 8 bases from J, leaving 13 bases between. Germline V gene data show CDR1 as MNHEY and CDR2 as SVGAGI. CDR3 nucleotide sequence: TGTGCCAGCAGTACCGGGGACACTTATTCACCCCTCCACTTT. Protein sequence: CASSTGDTYSPLHF.

The chain couples TRBV7-2 to TRBJ2-3; a weak D match, TRBD2 (5 bases). The V end lost 5 bases, the J end lost 1 base, and 13 bases lay between the germline ends. CDR3 size: 15 residues. Germline lookup yields CDR1 SGHTA and CDR2 FQGNSA. CDR3 loop: CASSPYARGTDTQYF. The CDR3 DNA reads TGTGCCAGCAGCCCTTACGCGCGGGGCACAGATACGCAGTATTTT. Full variable domain (remainder filled in from reference TRBV7-2 and TRBJ2-3): GAGVSQSPSNKVTEKGKDVELRCDPISGHTALYWYRQSLGQGLEFLIYFQGNSAPDKSGLPSDRFSAERTGGSVSTLTIQRTQQEDSAVYLCASSPYARGTDTQYFGPGTRLTVL.

The chain carries TRBV27 and TRBJ1-5; 10 nucleotides align to TRBD1. In germline, CDR1 is MNHEY, CDR2 SMNVEV (reference sequence). The CDR3 extends over 16 amino acids. V dropped 0 bases and J dropped 10; count of bases not matched to a gene: 9. The DNA of the CDR3 is TGTGCCAGCAGTTTATCGGGACAGGGGTCGGTTCTACCCCAGCATTTT. Its translation: CASSLSGQGSVLPQHF.

The chain's CDR3 is CASSRLRDRDGSGANVLTF. The DNA for the CDR3 is TGTGCCAGTAGTAGGCTCAGGGACAGGGACGGGTCTGGGGCCAACGTCCTGACTTTC. The chain has TRBV19 and TRBJ2-6, with 9 bases matching TRBD1. Unmatched junction bases numbered 11, after V lost 4 bases and J lost 1 base. Germline V gene sequence: CDR1 LNHDA, CDR2 SQIVND (reference sequence). CDR3 length: 19 residues.

The chain employs TRBV10-3 and TRBJ1-1, with 8 bases identical to TRBD1. The CDR3 runs to 15 residues. V gave up 6 bases and J gave up 0 bases; unmatched junction bases: 6. Germline values: CDR1 ENHRY, CDR2 SYGVKD. The CDR3 DNA follows: TGTGCCATCAGGCATGGGACAGGTTTGAACACTGAAGCTTTCTTT. It yields the protein CAIRHGTGLNTEAFF.

The chain links TRBV27 to TRBJ2-2; 7 nucleotides align to TRBD1. The ends lost 4 bases at V and 1 base at J; junction bases unmatched: 15. The CDR3 has 19 amino acids. Germline CDR1 and CDR2: MNHEY and SMNVEV (reference sequence). CDR3 protein: CASSSLEGWRTGNTGELFF. The CDR3, as DNA: TGTGCCAGCAGTTCCCTAGAGGGCTGGCGGACAGGGAACACCGGGGAGCTGTTTTTT.

The chain carries TRBV30 and TRBJ1-6; the D is unclear. Per germline, CDR1 GTSNPN and CDR2 SVGIG (reference sequence). Trimming removed 5 bases at V and 8 bases at J, with 10 bases between. This CDR3 region has 12 residues. For the CDR3, the DNA is TGTGCCTGGGGCAGGTCAGATTCACCCCTCCACTTT. It encodes CAWGRSDSPLHF.

V and J are TRBV3-1 (or the pseudogene TRBV3-2) and TRBJ2-1, with a tentative D call TRBD1 (6 bases). Germline values: CDR1 LGHDT, CDR2 YNNKEL (reference sequence). The CDR3 is 12 residues long. Trimming shortened V by 4 bases and J by 5 bases, and 6 bases separated the two germline ends. The CDR3 coding sequence is TGTGCCAGCAGCCGACAGGACAATGAGCAGTTCTTC. This translates into CASSRQDNEQFF.

The rearrangement joins TRBV23-1 to TRBJ2-7; 8 bases map to TRBD1. TRBV23-1 is an ORF; its function is uncertain. This CDR3 contains 16 residues. The V and J ends lost 2 bases and 3 bases, in that order; junction bases with no gene match: 9. The CDR3 loop reads CASSQPLGQGFYEQYF. CDR3 nucleotide sequence: TGCGCCAGCAGTCAACCTCTAGGACAGGGCTTCTACGAGCAGTACTTC.

This clone was recorded only once. J is TRBJ2-1 and V is TRBV6-5; 8 bases are a match to TRBD2. CDR3 length: 13 amino acids. From germline, CDR1 is MNHEY and CDR2 SVGAGI. Here the CDR3 reads CASRLAGYNEQFF. The CDR3 coding sequence is TGTGCTTCCAGGCTAGCGGGTTACAATGAGCAGTTCTTC.

In DNA form, the CDR3 reads TGTGCCAGCAGTAACACTAGCGTCCCTACCGAGCAGTACTTC. It encodes CASSNTSVPTEQYF. The V and J genes are TRBV7-9 and TRBJ2-7; TRBD2 matches at 7 bases. V dropped 6 bases and J dropped 6; count of bases not matched to a gene: 11. The CDR3 has 14 residues. In germline, CDR1 is SEHNR, CDR2 FQNEAQ (reference sequence).

The V call is TRBV1, the J call TRBJ2-5; the table gives TRBD2 as D, unverified against the DNA. TRBV1 is a known pseudogene. There are 19 residues in the CDR3. DNA of the CDR3: TGCACCAGCAGCCAAGCGGTTGGACGGAGCGGGAGCTGGCCGGAGACCCAGTACTTC. Protein product: CTSSQAVGRSGSWPETQYF.

The sample holds a few counts of this clone. The chain carries TRBV29-1 and TRBJ1-4; D is possibly TRBD1 (6 bases). V lost 6 bases and J 8 bases, leaving 10 bases between the germline ends. CDR3 size: 11 residues. Per the germline V gene, CDR1 is SQVTM and CDR2 is ANQGSEA. CDR3: CSVRTEEKLFF. The CDR3 DNA reads TGCAGCGTGAGGACAGAAGAAAAACTGTTTTTT.

J is TRBJ1-1 and V is TRBV9; no firm D call. CDR3 length: 13 residues. The ends were cut back, 3 bases at V and 0 bases at J, with 6 bases in the middle. CDR1 is SGDLS and CDR2 is YYNGEE in the germline V gene. This CDR3 reads CASSGGVNTEAFF. CDR3 bases: TGTGCCAGCAGCGGCGGGGTGAACACTGAAGCTTTCTTT.

This clone has only a few counts. The chain couples TRBV28 to TRBJ2-7; 7 nucleotides align to TRBD1. This CDR3 region has 15 residues. V was clipped by 3 bases and J by 3 bases; unmatched bases: 8. Germline assignment: CDR1 MDHEN and CDR2 SYDVKM. The CDR3 coding sequence is TGTGCCAGCAGTTTGCCAGGGGGACCTTACTACGAGCAGTACTTC. Protein sequence: CASSLPGGPYYEQYF.

Points on this clone: Distinct nucleotide sequences in the sample also encode this CDR3. The rearrangement uses TRBV28 and TRBJ1-4; 10 nucleotides line up with TRBD1. The CDR3 runs 14 residues. Trimming cost V 5 bases and J 6 bases; bases outside gene matches: 3. Germline values: CDR1 MDHEN, CDR2 SYDVKM. CDR3 bases: TGTGCCAGCAGTCTGACAGGGGGCGATGAAAAACTGTTTTTT. This codes for CASSLTGGDEKLFF.

The V call is TRBV11-2, the J call TRBJ2-5; no clear D. The CDR3 contains 12 residues. Trimming took 3 bases from V and 5 from J, leaving 7 bases between them. Germline CDR1 SGHAT, CDR2 FQNNGV. The DNA for the CDR3 is TGTGCCAGCAGCTTTTATCTGGAGACCCAGTACTTC. This translates into CASSFYLETQYF.

The CDR3 region is CASSDRVTGSGNTIYF. CDR3 nucleotides: TGTGCCAGCAGTGACCGCGTGACAGGGTCAGGAAACACCATATATTTT. The chain uses TRBV6-1 and TRBJ1-3; 7 positions agree with TRBD1. CDR1 and CDR2 (germline): MNHNS, SASEGT. V was clipped by 3 bases and J by 4 bases; unmatched bases: 9. The CDR3 is 16 amino acids.

Note on this clone: The final CDR3 position lacks the conserved phenylalanine or tryptophan, pointing to a likely read error. The limits of the CDR3 on the DNA are not certain, so only TCRdb's listed CDR3 is given. The rearrangement uses TRBV7-9 and TRBJ1-4; no check of the table's D call, TRBD1, against the DNA was made. Germline V CDR1 and CDR2: SEHNR, FQNEAQ (reference sequence). The CDR3 length equals 11 residues, ends included. The CDR3 loop reads CASSIGTVQTL.

The genes are TRBV7-9 and TRBJ2-7; the match to TRBD1 covers 8 bases. Germline loops: CDR1 SEHNR, CDR2 FQNEAQ (reference sequence). The CDR3 is 12 amino acids. The trim removed 7 bases at V and 6 bases at J, leaving 5 bases unmatched. CDR3 DNA sequence: TGTGCCAGCAATGGACAGGGCGGCGAGCAGTACTTC. Translation gives CASNGQGGEQYF.

V is TRBV21-1 and J is TRBJ2-1; TRBD1, the D gene given by the table, was not confirmed from the DNA. TRBV21-1 is deemed a pseudogene. This CDR3 has 20 amino acids. The CDR3 coding sequence is TGTGCCAGCAGGCTAAAATGGGTCCCGGGACAGGGGCCGAGCGACAATGAGCAGTTCTTC. Translated: CASRLKWVPGQGPSDNEQFF.

This clone was observed a handful of times. The rearrangement joins TRBV19 to TRBJ1-5; unclear D gene. The CDR3 loop spans 16 amino acids. CDR1 and CDR2 from the germline V gene are LNHDA and SQIVND (reference sequence). V was cut by 4 bases and J by 0 bases, with 13 bases left in between. CDR3 protein: CASSSPGNPSNQPQHF. The CDR3 DNA reads as TGTGCCAGTAGTAGTCCAGGAAATCCTAGCAATCAGCCCCAGCATTTT.

The chain couples TRBV7-9 to TRBJ1-2; D remains unclear. The CDR3 spans 14 residues. Trimming shortened V by 1 base and J by 4 bases, and 10 bases separated the two germline ends. Germline V CDR1 and CDR2: SEHNR, FQNEAQ (reference sequence). CDR3 sequence (DNA): TGTGCCAGCAGCTTAGAATACAGAGTCTATGGCTACACCTTC. Its protein is CASSLEYRVYGYTF. The variable domain in full, with the rest retrieved from reference TRBV7-9 and TRBJ1-2, is DTGVSQNPRHKITKRGQNVTFRCDPISEHNRLYWYRQTLGQGPEFLTYFQNEAQLEKSRLLSDRFSAERPKGSFSTLEIQRTEQGDSAMYLCASSLEYRVYGYTFGSGTRLTVV.

J is TRBJ1-4 and V is TRBV25-1; D unclear. Germline CDR1 reads MGHDK; CDR2 reads SYGVNS. The CDR3 contains 15 residues. V was shortened by 6 bases and J by 8 bases, with 19 bases between the two germline ends. The CDR3 bases are TGTGCCAGCAGCCAAAGGTCGGTCAGAGGAGAAAAACTGTTTTTT. Translation: CASSQRSVRGEKLFF.